The 26 T cell receptor beta chains presented below share a single source sample, sequenced in a study of blood T cell repertoires in COVID-19. Here immunoSEQ multiplex PCR was the method, and the copy in TCRdb shows in-frame clones only, minus some. The repertoire consists of 180,000 or so clones, with 75% to 90% occurring once and the leading ten covering 6% to 6.5%. The sequencing input was PBMCs or T cells enriched from blood (not recorded which). These receptor sequences come from a man aged 35 to 55 who had recovered from COVID-19.

The chain links TRBV12-3 or TRBV12-4 to TRBJ1-1; D possibly corresponds to TRBD1 (5 bases). V lost 3 bases to trimming and J lost 6 bases, with 11 bases between them. The CDR3 totals 13 residues. The CDR3, as DNA: TGTGCCAGCAGTTTGGGGACTCCACCTGAAGCTTTCTTT. This codes for CASSLGTPPEAFF.

For this clone: Different DNA sequences within this sample yield the same CDR3. This chain uses TRBV7-6 with TRBJ1-3, with D tentatively TRBD1 (6 bases). The V end was cut by 2 bases, the J end by 1 base, with 9 bases between. The CDR3 runs 15 residues. Germline lookup yields CDR1 SGHVS and CDR2 FNYEAQ. CDR3 in amino acids: CASSLSQGSGNTIYF. As DNA, the CDR3 is TGTGCCAGCAGCTTATCACAGGGATCTGGAAACACCATATATTTT.

The chain combines TRBV7-9 with TRBJ1-1, with D possibly TRBD1 on 6 matching bases. Germline CDR1 SEHNR, CDR2 FQNEAQ (reference sequence). V lost 5 bases to trimming and J lost 7 bases, with 11 bases between them. This CDR3 is 12 amino acids long. The CDR3 sequence: CASSGQRIEAFF. The CDR3, as DNA: TGTGCCAGCAGCGGACAGCGGATTGAAGCTTTCTTT.

The V call is TRBV11-2, the J call TRBJ1-1; D ambiguous. This CDR3 contains 13 residues. Trimming took off 1 base at V and 2 bases at J, with 5 bases between the two ends. The germline gives CDR1 SGHAT, CDR2 FQNNGV. CDR3 amino acids: CASSLGVNTEAFF. As DNA, the CDR3 is TGTGCCAGCAGCTTAGGAGTAAACACTGAAGCTTTCTTT.

This clone was picked up one time. The chain couples TRBV9 to TRBJ2-5; TRBD1 matches at 11 bases. Trimming at V came to 4 bases and at J to 5 bases, leaving 13 bases not matched to a gene. The CDR3 totals 17 residues. CDR1 is SGDLS and CDR2 is YYNGEE in the germline V gene. The CDR3 region is CASSPNPGQGAGETQYF. The CDR3 nucleotides read TGTGCCAGCAGCCCGAACCCTGGACAGGGGGCTGGGGAGACCCAGTACTTC.

The gene calls are TRBV6-5 and TRBJ1-1; D gene uncertain. From germline, CDR1 is MNHEY and CDR2 SVGAGI. The CDR3 totals 13 residues. V lost 6 bases and J lost 6, with 14 bases in between. The chain's CDR3 is CASRSFESAEAFF. CDR3 DNA sequence: TGTGCCAGCAGGAGTTTCGAGTCCGCTGAAGCTTTCTTT.

This clone was seen a handful of times. This chain connects TRBV7-9 to TRBJ1-3, with 8 bases aligning to TRBD1. Germline V gene sequence: CDR1 SEHNR, CDR2 FQNEAQ (reference sequence). J gave up 13 bases and V 3 bases, and 11 bases lay outside the gene matches. The CDR3 contains 14 residues. As DNA, the CDR3 is TGTGCCAGCAGCTTCGTCGAGCAGGGGGCCGCAATATATTTT. It codes for CASSFVEQGAAIYF.

The CDR3 region has the DNA TGTGCCAGCAGCCAAGTTGGCGGGGTTGGCTACACCTTC. Protein sequence: CASSQVGGVGYTF. The V call is TRBV3-1 (or the pseudogene TRBV3-2), the J call TRBJ1-2; D unresolved. The CDR3 totals 13 residues. Germline V gives CDR1 LGHDT, CDR2 YNNKEL (reference sequence). V dropped 1 base and J dropped 7 bases, with 10 bases sitting between them.

In the case of this clone: Other DNA sequences in the sample encode the same CDR3. This chain uses TRBV19 with TRBJ1-5; the match to TRBD1 covers 9 bases. Trimming removed 8 bases from V and 0 bases from J; junction bases left unmatched: 5. Germline CDR1 is LNHDA and CDR2 is SQIVND (reference sequence). The CDR3 covers 15 residues. The CDR3 is CASRRDRASNQPQHF. The DNA for the CDR3 is TGTGCCAGTCGAAGGGACAGGGCTAGCAATCAGCCCCAGCATTTT.

The chain has TRBV6-2 or TRBV6-3 and TRBJ2-1; weak D call: TRBD2 (6 bases). Germline assignment: CDR1 MNHEY and CDR2 SVGEGT. CDR3 length equals 17 residues. Between the trimmed V and J ends, which lost 1 base and 4 bases, there was a span of 17 bases. The CDR3 DNA is TGTGCCAGCAGTTACTTTAGCGGTCGTGGGAGTTACAATGAGCAGTTCTTC. Its translation is CASSYFSGRGSYNEQFF.

A single count supports this clone. The chain links TRBV5-1 to TRBJ1-1; perhaps TRBD1 as D (6 bases). Germline-derived CDR1 and CDR2 are SGHRS and YFSETQ. The CDR3 spans 17 residues. Trimming took off 0 bases at V and 4 bases at J, with 19 bases between the two ends. The CDR3 coding sequence is TGCGCCAGCAGCTTGGGGACAAAGGGGGATGTATCCACTGAAGCTTTCTTT. It is translated as CASSLGTKGDVSTEAFF.

This sequence joins TRBV6-6 and TRBJ2-5, with 14 bases fitting TRBD2. J lost 5 bases, V lost 2 bases, and 4 bases had no gene match. The V gene's germline CDR1 is MNHNY and CDR2 SVGAGI (reference sequence). The CDR3 spans 16 residues. DNA for the CDR3: TGTGCCAGCAGTTACGGGACTAGCGGGAGCTTGGAGACCCAGTACTTC. This codes for CASSYGTSGSLETQYF.

This clone was observed a single time. This chain links TRBV7-2 with TRBJ1-3, with 7 bases that match TRBD1. The V and J ends lost 0 bases and 3 bases, in that order; junction bases with no gene match: 2. Germline V CDR1 and CDR2: SGHTA, FQGNSA. The CDR3 spans 15 residues. The CDR3 region is CASSLARGLGNTIYF. The CDR3 DNA follows: TGTGCCAGCAGCTTAGCGAGGGGGCTTGGAAACACCATATATTTT.

The chain has TRBV11-3 and TRBJ2-7; TRBD1 agrees at 7 bases. This CDR3 has 16 residues. Germline V gives CDR1 SGHNT, CDR2 YENEEA. V shed 6 bases and J 3 bases; nucleotides not matched to a gene: 14. CDR3 loop: CASSSSGTEGFYEQYF. The CDR3 nucleotides read TGTGCCAGCAGTTCCTCCGGGACAGAGGGATTCTACGAGCAGTACTTC.

The chain combines TRBV11-2 with TRBJ2-3, with a weak D call TRBD2 (5 bases). This CDR3 contains 15 residues. Germline V gene data show CDR1 as SGHAT and CDR2 as FQNNGV. The V gene lost 0 bases and the J gene lost 4 bases, with 11 bases spanning the gap. This CDR3 is CASSLETWGADTQYF. The CDR3 bases are TGTGCCAGCAGCTTAGAGACCTGGGGAGCAGATACGCAGTATTTT.

This rearrangement joins TRBV9 to TRBJ2-1; 8 nucleotides match TRBD2. Unmatched junction bases numbered 4, after V lost 2 bases and J lost 3 bases. This CDR3 is 15 amino acids long. Germline CDR1 SGDLS, CDR2 YYNGEE. For the CDR3, the DNA is TGTGCCAGCAGCGTTAGCGGGGTGGACTACAATGAGCAGTTCTTC. It specifies CASSVSGVDYNEQFF.

This sequence joins TRBV30 and TRBJ1-4; TRBD1 is a possible D gene (6 bases). V gave up 0 bases and J gave up 10 bases, with 24 bases separating them. Germline assignment: CDR1 GTSNPN and CDR2 SVGIG (reference sequence). CDR3 length: 17 amino acids. The CDR3 DNA follows: TGTGCCTGGAGTGTCACCTCCAACCGGGCCCTCAGGGGAAAACTGTTTTTT. This encodes CAWSVTSNRALRGKLFF. The complete variable domain, with remaining parts taken from reference TRBV30 and TRBJ1-4, reads SQTIHQWPATLVQPVGSPLSLECTVEGTSNPNLYWYRQAAGRGLQLLFYSVGIGQISSEVPQNLSASRPQDRQFILSSKKLLLSDSGFYLCAWSVTSNRALRGKLFFGSGTQLSVL.

This chain connects TRBV13 to TRBJ1-2, with D hard to call. Trimming cost V 3 bases and J 4 bases, with 18 bases left between them. The CDR3 is 16 amino acids. The V gene's germline CDR1 is PRHDT and CDR2 FYEKMQ (reference sequence). The CDR3 protein is CASSFRNPGQVYGYTF. CDR3 bases: TGTGCCAGCAGCTTCCGGAACCCAGGCCAGGTCTATGGCTACACCTTC. The full variable domain, completed using reference TRBV13 and TRBJ1-2, is AAGVIQSPRHLIKEKRETATLKCYPIPRHDTVYWYQQGPGQDPQFLISFYEKMQSDKGSIPDRFSAQQFSDYHSELNMSSLELGDSALYFCASSFRNPGQVYGYTFGSGTRLTVV.

This chain's CDR3 is CASSYSGTATNEKLFF. CDR3 in DNA: TGTGCCAGCAGTTACTCGGGGACAGCAACTAATGAAAAACTGTTTTTT. This sequence joins TRBV6-5 and TRBJ1-4; TRBD1 matches at 7 bases. The V and J ends lost 0 bases and 0 bases, in that order; junction bases with no gene match: 1. Germline loops: CDR1 MNHEY, CDR2 SVGAGI. The CDR3 covers 16 residues.

The genes are TRBV27 and TRBJ1-1; 7 positions match TRBD1. Germline V gives CDR1 MNHEY, CDR2 SMNVEV (reference sequence). J was trimmed by 5 bases and V by 4 bases; bases with no gene match: 7. The CDR3 extends over 14 amino acids. The CDR3 bases are TGTGCCAGCAGTTATGCACAGGGGTCAACTGAAGCTTTCTTT. Translated, it gives CASSYAQGSTEAFF.

This rearrangement joins TRBV5-4 to TRBJ2-1, with TRBD1 identical over 8 bases. Trimming removed 4 bases from V and 0 bases from J; junction bases left unmatched: 12. Per germline, CDR1 SGHNT and CDR2 YYREEE (reference sequence). The CDR3 totals 18 residues. Here the CDR3 reads CASSRDLRTGSSYNEQFF. The CDR3 region has the DNA TGTGCCAGCAGCCGGGATTTGAGGACAGGGAGCTCCTACAATGAGCAGTTCTTC.

The V and J genes are TRBV19 and TRBJ2-1, with 9 bases fitting TRBD1. V lost 3 bases to trimming and J lost 3 bases; unmatched junction nucleotides: 3. From germline, CDR1 is LNHDA and CDR2 SQIVND (reference sequence). There are 15 residues in the CDR3. The CDR3 DNA reads TGTGCCAGTAGTATCGGACAGGGGTTCTACAATGAGCAGTTCTTC. Translation: CASSIGQGFYNEQFF.

The chain recombines TRBV18 with TRBJ1-2; D uncertain. Germline V gives CDR1 KGHSH, CDR2 LQKENI. V was trimmed by 3 bases and J by 9 bases, leaving 14 bases between them. This CDR3 has 13 amino acids. The CDR3 is CASSPARERSYTF. CDR3 in DNA: TGTGCCAGCTCACCGGCGAGGGAAAGAAGCTACACCTTC.

The rearrangement joins TRBV21-1 to TRBJ1-1; the table's D call, TRBD1, was not checked against the DNA. TRBV21-1 is a listed pseudogene. This CDR3 region has 16 residues. DNA for the CDR3: TGTGCCAGCAGCGAACGGGGGACAGAGGAGAACACTGAAGCTTTCTTT. Protein: CASSERGTEENTEAFF.

The chain links TRBV13 to TRBJ1-1; TRBD1 aligns across 12 bases. The CDR3 is 15 residues long. After removal of 5 bases from V and 4 bases from J, the junction contained 5 bases not matched to a gene. The germline gives CDR1 PRHDT, CDR2 FYEKMQ (reference sequence). The CDR3 DNA reads TGTGCCAGCAGCCAGGGACAGGGGGCTGCCACTGAAGCTTTCTTT. Its protein product is CASSQGQGAATEAFF.

This chain joins TRBV7-3 and TRBJ2-5, with 7 bases that match TRBD2. Germline V gives CDR1 SGHTA, CDR2 FQGTGA. Unmatched junction bases numbered 17, after V lost 5 bases and J lost 5 bases. This CDR3 region has 17 residues. The CDR3 DNA is TGTGCCAGCAGCCCCTCTTTCGCCCAGCGGGAACAGGAGACCCAGTACTTC. This encodes CASSPSFAQREQETQYF.